Listed below are T cell receptor beta chains from one sample, sequenced in a study of identical twins. TCRdb analysed the 5' RACE reads with MiXCR anew, one entry per CDR3 protein. The sample lists about 530,000 distinct CDR3 sequences, about 15% occurring once. These same records also appear under a second study, on yellow fever vaccine responses in identical twins.

The specimen sequenced was CD4+ T cells sorted from blood. The source of these receptors is a young woman in good health. The CDR3 runs from the conserved cysteine through the conserved F or W. A D gene is named only where the DNA matches it firmly. Clone size appears in some rows only: once, few, many, or a class for an expanded clone.

V gene	clone size	J gene	D gene	CDR3 protein	CDR3 DNA
TRBV7-3	few	TRBJ2-7	TRBD2	CASSRQLYPGLESYEQYF	TGTGCCAGCAGCCGACAACTTTACCCGGGACTAGAGTCCTACGAGCAGTACTTC
TRBV2	-	TRBJ2-3	-	CASTRDVRDTQYF	TGTGCCAGCACGAGGGACGTCAGGGATACGCAGTATTTT
TRBV4-1	-	TRBJ2-2	TRBD1	CASSPRQGTNTGELFF	TGCGCCAGCAGCCCCCGACAGGGGACTAACACCGGGGAGCTGTTTTTT
TRBV7-2	-	TRBJ2-1	TRBD2	CASSLARGLAGAEQFF	TGTGCCAGCAGCTTAGCGCGGGGACTAGCGGGGGCTGAGCAGTTCTTC
TRBV27	-	TRBJ2-1	-	CASATGYSYNEQFF	TGTGCCAGCGCTACAGGGTACTCCTACAATGAGCAGTTCTTC
TRBV29-1	-	TRBJ2-5	TRBD2	CSVEIAGVGETQYF	TGCAGCGTCGAGATAGCGGGAGTAGGTGAGACCCAGTACTTC
TRBV7-2	-	TRBJ2-1	-	CASSPGVREQFF	TGTGCCAGCAGCCCCGGGGTTAGGGAGCAGTTCTTC
TRBV5-1	few	TRBJ2-5	TRBD1	CASSLDGQGGETQYF	TGCGCCAGCAGCTTGGACGGACAGGGTGGAGAGACCCAGTACTTC
TRBV9	-	TRBJ2-2	TRBD2	CASSVEAGAGGELFF	TGTGCCAGCAGCGTAGAGGCGGGAGCGGGCGGGGAGCTGTTTTTT
TRBV3-1	-	TRBJ2-6	TRBD2	CASSQGRRVAGVPGANVLTF	TGTGCCAGCAGCCAGGGACGTAGGGTAGCGGGAGTTCCTGGGGCCAACGTCCTGACTTTC
TRBV20-1	-	TRBJ2-3	-	CSARTARGRTDTQYF	TGCAGTGCTAGAACCGCCCGGGGGCGCACAGATACGCAGTATTTT
TRBV14	-	TRBJ1-1	-	CASSPDRMNMNTEAFF	TGTGCCAGCAGCCCAGACAGGATGAACATGAACACTGAAGCTTTCTTT
TRBV12-3/TRBV12-4	-	TRBJ2-3	-	CASSFGTPTDTQYF	TGTGCCAGCAGTTTTGGGACCCCCACAGATACGCAGTATTTT
TRBV2	few	TRBJ2-3	TRBD1	CASSDGQGFQYF	TGTGCCAGCAGTGACGGACAGGGGTTCCAGTATTTT
TRBV4-1	-	TRBJ1-5	-	CASSQDVSGSEPQHF	TGCGCCAGCAGCCAAGATGTGTCAGGGTCCGAGCCCCAGCATTTT
TRBV2	-	TRBJ2-2	TRBD1	CASNQGTGGTGELFF	TGTGCCAGCAATCAAGGAACAGGGGGTACCGGGGAGCTGTTTTTT
TRBV5-1	-	TRBJ2-3	TRBD2	CASSLGSSGNTDTQYF	TGCGCCAGCAGCTTGGGGTCTAGCGGCAACACAGATACGCAGTATTTT
TRBV20-1	-	TRBJ2-1	TRBD2	CSARDLGSGRSSYNEQFF	TGCAGTGCTAGAGATCTGGGTAGCGGGAGAAGCTCCTACAATGAGCAGTTCTTC
TRBV20-1	few	TRBJ1-1	-	CSARQQGIGEAFF	TGCAGTGCTAGACAACAGGGAATAGGTGAAGCTTTCTTT
TRBV27	many	TRBJ2-1	-	CASGRPYNEQFF	TGTGCCAGCGGCCGCCCCTACAATGAGCAGTTCTTC
TRBV7-8	-	TRBJ2-1	-	CASTHQVGEQFF	TGTGCCAGCACCCATCAAGTCGGTGAGCAGTTCTTC
TRBV6-5	-	TRBJ2-3	-	CASSSPPGVDTQYF	TGTGCCAGCAGTTCCCCCCCGGGGGTGGATACGCAGTATTTT
TRBV10-3	-	TRBJ2-1	-	CAIRRDLDNEQFF	TGTGCCATCAGGCGGGATCTTGACAATGAGCAGTTCTTC
TRBV29-1	-	TRBJ2-5	TRBD2	CSALAGGPGETQYF	TGCAGCGCCCTAGCGGGGGGCCCGGGAGAGACCCAGTACTTC
TRBV2	-	TRBJ2-3	TRBD1	CASSGDRGHGDTQYF	TGTGCCAGCAGTGGGGACAGGGGGCATGGAGATACGCAGTATTTT
TRBV11-2	few	TRBJ2-3	TRBD1	CASSPQGARSDTQYF	TGTGCCAGCAGCCCACAGGGGGCGAGGTCAGATACGCAGTATTTT
TRBV29-1	-	TRBJ2-7	TRBD2	CSVVELAGGPGLVYEQYF	TGCAGCGTTGTAGAACTAGCGGGAGGGCCGGGGTTGGTCTACGAGCAGTACTTC
TRBV27	-	TRBJ2-4	TRBD2	CASSRGLAGGEGNIQYF	TGTGCCAGCAGCAGGGGACTAGCGGGAGGGGAGGGAAACATTCAGTACTTC
TRBV5-1	-	TRBJ2-7	TRBD2	CASSLQASGTYEQYF	TGCGCCAGCAGCTTGCAGGCTAGCGGGACATACGAGCAGTACTTC
TRBV2	-	TRBJ2-5	TRBD2	CATTPGTSGRTQETQYF	TGTGCCACAACACCCGGGACTAGCGGGAGAACTCAAGAGACCCAGTACTTC
TRBV12-3/TRBV12-4	many	TRBJ1-2	-	CASSFSGSVGYGYTF	TGTGCCAGCAGTTTTTCCGGCAGCGTTGGCTATGGCTACACCTTC
TRBV5-1	-	TRBJ2-7	TRBD1	CASSLEGTVGHEQYF	TGCGCCAGCAGCTTGGAAGGGACAGTCGGCCACGAGCAGTACTTC
TRBV7-2	few	TRBJ2-5	-	CASSLEGTTRGTQYF	TGTGCCAGCAGCTTAGAAGGGACGACCCGGGGGACCCAGTACTTC
TRBV12-3/TRBV12-4	few	TRBJ1-4	-	CASSSRVNEKLFF	TGTGCCAGCAGTTCCAGGGTTAATGAAAAACTGTTTTTT
TRBV5-1	few	TRBJ2-3	TRBD2	CASTRAGTSTDTQYF	TGCGCCAGCACTCGAGCGGGGACTAGCACAGATACGCAGTATTTT
TRBV10-3	-	TRBJ2-1	-	CAISESGFLPYNEQFF	TGTGCCATCAGTGAGTCGGGGTTCCTCCCCTACAATGAGCAGTTCTTC
TRBV7-6	few	TRBJ2-1	-	CASSLDSASYNEQFF	TGTGCCAGCAGCTTAGATAGTGCCTCCTACAATGAGCAGTTCTTC
TRBV4-1	-	TRBJ2-3	-	CASSQGPRTEYTDTQYF	TGCGCCAGCAGCCAAGGGCCTCGGACGGAATACACAGATACGCAGTATTTT
TRBV18	many	TRBJ2-3	-	CASSPSSTDTQYF	TGTGCCAGCAGCCCCTCAAGCACAGATACGCAGTATTTT
TRBV11-2	few	TRBJ2-2	-	CASSFLQGPAGELFF	TGTGCCAGCAGCTTTCTCCAGGGTCCAGCCGGGGAGCTGTTTTTT
TRBV7-7	-	TRBJ2-5	TRBD2	CASSSERGGRETQYF	TGTGCCAGCAGCTCCGAGCGGGGGGGTCGCGAGACCCAGTACTTC
TRBV7-9	few	TRBJ2-5	TRBD2	CASSLWTSTQETQYF	TGTGCCAGCAGCTTATGGACTAGCACTCAAGAGACCCAGTACTTC
TRBV3-1	-	TRBJ2-5	-	CASSQDRQGWEQETQYF	TGTGCCAGCAGCCAAGACAGGCAGGGGTGGGAGCAAGAGACCCAGTACTTC
TRBV5-1	few	TRBJ2-2	-	CASSTLNTGELFF	TGCGCCAGCAGCACATTAAACACCGGGGAGCTGTTTTTT
TRBV12-3/TRBV12-4	-	TRBJ2-6	-	CASSLGSASGANVLTF	TGTGCCAGCAGTTTAGGGTCGGCCTCTGGGGCCAACGTCCTGACTTTC
TRBV15	-	TRBJ2-7	TRBD2	CATGGRSSYEQYF	TGTGCCACCGGCGGGAGGAGCTCCTACGAGCAGTACTTC
TRBV5-1	few	TRBJ2-1	-	CASSFSVNNEQFF	TGCGCCAGCAGCTTTTCTGTGAACAATGAGCAGTTCTTC
TRBV7-2	-	TRBJ2-7	-	CASSFTGARTEQYF	TGTGCCAGCAGCTTCACCGGGGCCCGGACCGAGCAGTACTTC
TRBV12-3/TRBV12-4	many	TRBJ2-2	-	CASSLGYTGELFF	TGTGCCAGCAGTCTAGGGTACACCGGGGAGCTGTTTTTT
TRBV5-1	few	TRBJ2-5	TRBD2	CASSPGLAGVSQETQYF	TGCGCCAGCAGCCCGGGACTAGCGGGAGTCAGCCAAGAGACCCAGTACTTC
TRBV6-7	few	TRBJ2-7	TRBD2	CASSYWLAGALGVHEQYF	TGTGCCAGCAGTTACTGGTTAGCGGGAGCCCTCGGTGTCCACGAGCAGTACTTC
TRBV3-1	-	TRBJ2-5	TRBD1	CASSPGQGGVRETQYF	TGTGCCAGCAGCCCGGGACAGGGTGGCGTTCGAGAGACCCAGTACTTC
TRBV28	-	TRBJ2-2	-	CASSLRQDTGELFF	TGTGCCAGCAGTCTTCGACAGGACACCGGGGAGCTGTTTTTT